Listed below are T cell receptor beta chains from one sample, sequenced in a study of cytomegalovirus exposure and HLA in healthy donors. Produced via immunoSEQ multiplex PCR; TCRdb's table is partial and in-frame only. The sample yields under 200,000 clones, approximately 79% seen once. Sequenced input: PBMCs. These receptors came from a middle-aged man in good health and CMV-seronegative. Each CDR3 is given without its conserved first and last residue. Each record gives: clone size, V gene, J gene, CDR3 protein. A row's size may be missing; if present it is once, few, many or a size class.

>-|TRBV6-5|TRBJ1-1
ASSKRDSHTEAF
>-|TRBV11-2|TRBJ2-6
ASSATEPGVLT
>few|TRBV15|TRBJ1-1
ATSGGQGLRTEAF
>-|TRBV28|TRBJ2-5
ASNPGLAGFGTQY
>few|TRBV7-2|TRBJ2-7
ASSQVLGQGIGGQY
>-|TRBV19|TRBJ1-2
ASSRRHSDGYT
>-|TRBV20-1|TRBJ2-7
SATTGLLEY
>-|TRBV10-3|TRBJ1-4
AISDLLEATNEKLF
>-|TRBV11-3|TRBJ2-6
ASSFGLAGGAGANVLT
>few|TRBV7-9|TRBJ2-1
ASSSSGRAFNEQF
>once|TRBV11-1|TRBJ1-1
ASSPGGLNTEAF
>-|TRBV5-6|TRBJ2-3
ASSKAGQGPPLDTQY
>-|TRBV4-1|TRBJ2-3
ASSQEALGTDTQY
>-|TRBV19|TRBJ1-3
ASSIDREAGNTIY
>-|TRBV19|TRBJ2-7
ASSDLAGVGEQY
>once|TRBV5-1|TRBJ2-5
ASSLAQVTHGTQY
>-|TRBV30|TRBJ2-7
AWSPASGYEQY
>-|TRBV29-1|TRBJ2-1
SVDGTSPGSYNEQF
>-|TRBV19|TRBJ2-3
ASTKAGGPDTQY
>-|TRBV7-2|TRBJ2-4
ASSSAAGLAGEAKNIQY